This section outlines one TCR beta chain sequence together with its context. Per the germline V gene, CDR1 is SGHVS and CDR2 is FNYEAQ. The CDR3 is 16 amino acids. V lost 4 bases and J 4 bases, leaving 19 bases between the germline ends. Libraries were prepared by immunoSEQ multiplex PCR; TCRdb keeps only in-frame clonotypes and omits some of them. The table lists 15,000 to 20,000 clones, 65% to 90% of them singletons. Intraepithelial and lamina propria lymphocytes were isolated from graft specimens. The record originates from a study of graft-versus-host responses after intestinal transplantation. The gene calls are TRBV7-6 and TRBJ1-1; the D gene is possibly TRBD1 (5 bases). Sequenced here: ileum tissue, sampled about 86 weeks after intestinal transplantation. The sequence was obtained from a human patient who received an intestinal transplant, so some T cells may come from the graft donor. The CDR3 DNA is TGTGCCAGCAGCTCTCGTCGGGGGGGTTTGGGCACTGAAGCTTTCTTT. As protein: CASSSRRGGLGTEAFF.